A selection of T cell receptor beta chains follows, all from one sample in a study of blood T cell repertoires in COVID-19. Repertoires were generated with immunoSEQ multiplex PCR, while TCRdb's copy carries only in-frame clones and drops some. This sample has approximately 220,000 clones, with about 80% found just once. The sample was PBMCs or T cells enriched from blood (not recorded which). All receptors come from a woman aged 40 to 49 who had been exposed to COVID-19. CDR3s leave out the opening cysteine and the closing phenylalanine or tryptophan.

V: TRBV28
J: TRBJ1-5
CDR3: ASRYRVYSNQPQH

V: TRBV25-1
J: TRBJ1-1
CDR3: ASSEFGLPNTEAF

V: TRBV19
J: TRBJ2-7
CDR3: ASSRGDSSYEQY

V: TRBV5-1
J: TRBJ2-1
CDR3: ASSLGLAGTDEQF

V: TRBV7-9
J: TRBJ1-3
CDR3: ASSSNRNTIY

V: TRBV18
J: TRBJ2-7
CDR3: ASSPAPGGSYEQY

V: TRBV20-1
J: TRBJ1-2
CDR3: SASGKGGLDYGYT

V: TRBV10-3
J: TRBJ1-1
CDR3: AIRASTGENTEAF

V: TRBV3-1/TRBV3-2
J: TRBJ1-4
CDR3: ASSPREGGNEKLF

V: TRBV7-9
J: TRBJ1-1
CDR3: ASSLVPGMNTEAF

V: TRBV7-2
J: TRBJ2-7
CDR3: ASSLTSGPFGEQY

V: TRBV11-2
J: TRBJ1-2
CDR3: ASSPGQGAYGYT

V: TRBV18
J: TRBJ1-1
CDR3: ASSPQTGRDTEAF

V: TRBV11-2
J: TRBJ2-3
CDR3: ASSLTAAGGDTQY

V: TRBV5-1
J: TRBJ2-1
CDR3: ASSVQGLAGGRIYNEQF

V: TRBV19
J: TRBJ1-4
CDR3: ASSRSQWTGGEKLF

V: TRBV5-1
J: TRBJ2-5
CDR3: ASSYRVGQETQY

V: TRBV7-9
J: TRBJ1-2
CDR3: ASSLKWTAWVLDGYT

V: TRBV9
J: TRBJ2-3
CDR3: ASSVRPGLAPDTQY

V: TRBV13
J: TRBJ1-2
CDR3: ASSTRGLRNYGYT

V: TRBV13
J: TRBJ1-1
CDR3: ASSFQGHGTEAF

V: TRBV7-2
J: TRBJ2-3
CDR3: ASSSTGSTDTQY